The 23 T cell receptor beta chains below all came from one sample that was sequenced in a study of regulatory T cells in long-lasting Graves disease. Combining iRepertoire HTBI primers with Arm-PCR of CDR3 regions, the authors built TCR beta libraries. TCRdb reanalysed the multiplex PCR reads using MiXCR and keeps one entry per CDR3 protein. The sample records approximately 360,000 distinct CDR3 sequences, about 10% being singletons. Time point denoted: newly diagnosed GD, antithyroid drugs for less than 3 months. RNA extracted from PBMCs served as the sequencing template. Another study also made use of these data, one on T cells in Graves' hyperthyroidism and ophthalmopathy.

The material was peripheral blood mononuclear cells (PBMCs), obtained at new diagnosis, from a patient treated with antithyroid drugs. These receptors originate from a young woman with Graves disease.

There are many counts of this clonotype. This chain links TRBV5-5 with TRBJ1-2; D perhaps matches TRBD1 (5 bases). Germline values: CDR1 SGHKS, CDR2 YYEKEE (reference sequence). V was shortened by 4 bases and J by 8 bases, with 15 bases between the two germline ends. This CDR3 is built from 13 residues. Here the CDR3 reads CASSPRMWGGYTF. The CDR3 coding sequence is TGTGCCAGCAGCCCCCGCATGTGGGGGGGCTACACCTTC.

As for this clonotype: This clone may be a read error of a much larger clone one base away. The chain couples TRBV30 to TRBJ1-2, with unresolved D. CDR1 is GTSNPN and CDR2 is SVGIG in the germline V gene (reference sequence). V lost 2 bases, J lost 6 bases, and 13 bases lay in between. The CDR3 consists of 13 residues. The CDR3 sequence: CAWSPGLTHGYTF. The CDR3 DNA sequence: TGTGCCTGGAGTCCCGGGCTAACCCATGGCTACACCTTC.

The V and J genes are TRBV7-3 and TRBJ1-1, with D possibly TRBD1 on 6 matching bases. The CDR3 runs 13 residues. CDR1 and CDR2 from the germline V gene are SGHTA and FQGTGA. Trimming left V 2 bases short and J 9 bases short, with 13 bases between. CDR3 DNA: TGTGCCAGCAGCTTAGGTTCAGGGGCTCAAGCTTTCTTT. Translated: CASSLGSGAQAFF.

The chain joins TRBV7-6 to TRBJ1-1; 8 bases agree with TRBD1. Germline assignment: CDR1 SGHVS and CDR2 FNYEAQ. This CDR3 has 15 residues. J lost 4 bases, V lost 5 bases, and 9 bases had no gene match. CDR3 nucleotide sequence: TGTGCCAGCAGCCCTCGGACAGGGAGTTTCACTGAAGCTTTCTTT. It yields the protein CASSPRTGSFTEAFF.

This clonotype was observed many times. The rearrangement links TRBV7-2 to TRBJ2-3, with D perhaps matching TRBD1 (6 bases). The germline V gene encodes CDR1 SGHTA and CDR2 FQGNSA. The V and J ends lost 4 bases and 3 bases respectively, with 11 bases between them. There are 14 residues in the CDR3. CDR3 protein: CASSSITGTDTQYF. The CDR3 DNA follows: TGTGCCAGCAGCTCAATTACAGGGACAGATACGCAGTATTTT.

This clonotype has only a few counts. This chain connects TRBV18 to TRBJ1-5; TRBD1 matches 10 bases. Germline CDR1 KGHSH, CDR2 LQKENI. The CDR3 totals 15 residues. Trimming cost V 3 bases and J 5 bases; bases outside gene matches: 4. For the CDR3, the DNA is TGTGCCAGCTCACCGGACAGGGGGTTGTATCAGCCCCAGCATTTT. Translating gives CASSPDRGLYQPQHF.

This clonotype turned up a few times. This chain joins TRBV2 and TRBJ1-5, with a tentative D call TRBD1 (5 bases). Trimming shortened V by 3 bases and J by 0 bases, and 12 bases separated the two germline ends. Per the germline V gene, CDR1 is SNHLY and CDR2 is FYNNEI. The CDR3 is 16 amino acids. This chain's CDR3 is CASSESTAYSNQPQHF. CDR3 nucleotides: TGTGCCAGCAGTGAGTCGACAGCTTATAGCAATCAGCCCCAGCATTTT.

Concerning this clonotype: One junction end disagrees with the germline gene, perhaps due to a read error. The genes are TRBV6-5 and TRBJ1-1; the D gene is possibly TRBD1 (6 bases). The CDR3 consists of 13 residues. Germline-derived CDR1 and CDR2 are MNHEY and SVGAGI. The DNA for the CDR3 is TGTGCCAGCAGTTACAGGGGGGGCACTGAAGCTTCCTTT. Translating gives CASSYRGGTEASF.

Concerning this clonotype itself: A much larger clone differs by one base, so this may be a read error. V gene TRBV14 combines with J gene TRBJ2-1; D perhaps matches TRBD1 (6 bases). CDR3 length equals 16 residues. V lost 8 bases to trimming and J lost 8 bases, with 25 bases between them. CDR1 is SGHDN, CDR2 FVKESK, per germline. Written as DNA, the CDR3 is TGTGCCAGCGGTGACCTCCGGGACAAGGGATTGGATGAGCAGTTCTTC. Amino acid sequence: CASGDLRDKGLDEQFF.

The CDR3 DNA is TGTGCCACCAGTGAGGGACAGAACACCGGGGAGCTGTTTTTT. It is translated as CATSEGQNTGELFF. J is TRBJ2-2 and V is TRBV24-1; D is possibly TRBD1 (6 bases). Looked up from germline, CDR1 is KGHDR and CDR2 is SFDVKD. CDR3 size: 14 residues. V was shortened by 4 bases and J by 1 base, with 6 bases between the two germline ends.

This clonotype came up many times. The chain has TRBV9 and TRBJ2-1, with 11 bases aligning to TRBD2. Germline V gives CDR1 SGDLS, CDR2 YYNGEE. The CDR3 totals 15 residues. The J segment lost 2 bases and the V segment lost 4 bases, leaving 2 bases of the junction unmatched. CDR3 in DNA: TGTGCCAGCAGCCCGGGACTAGCGGCCTACAATGAGCAGTTCTTC. It encodes CASSPGLAAYNEQFF.

The chain couples TRBV4-3 to TRBJ2-7; 8 bases match TRBD2. Unmatched junction bases numbered 13, after V lost 0 bases and J lost 3 bases. The CDR3 length is 18 residues. CDR1 is LGHNA, CDR2 YSLEER, per germline. In DNA form, the CDR3 reads TGCGCCAGCAGCCAAGATCCACCCCTAGCGGGCATTGTCTACGAGCAGTACTTC. Protein sequence: CASSQDPPLAGIVYEQYF.

This clonotype has just a few counts. The V and J genes are TRBV6-1 and TRBJ2-3, with 8 bases identical to TRBD1. The V and J ends lost 8 bases and 2 bases, in that order; junction bases with no gene match: 6. CDR1 and CDR2 from the germline V gene are MNHNS and SASEGT. This CDR3 contains 14 residues. DNA of the CDR3: TGTGCCAGCGGAAGGACAGGGTTCACAGATACGCAGTATTTT. Protein: CASGRTGFTDTQYF.

On this clonotype itself: A much larger clone sits a single nucleotide away, making a read error possible. Because it lacks the conserved phenylalanine or tryptophan at the end, this CDR3 is likely a read error. This chain links TRBV7-3 with TRBJ2-1; 10 nucleotides align to TRBD2. The CDR3 is made up of 15 amino acids. Per the germline V gene, CDR1 is SGHTA and CDR2 is FQGTGA. V lost 2 bases to trimming and J lost 6 bases; unmatched junction nucleotides: 4. The CDR3 sequence is CASSLVAGGRNEQFL. The CDR3 DNA reads as TGTGCCAGCAGCTTAGTAGCGGGAGGCCGCAATGAGCAGTTCCTC.

This clonotype was detected ten times or more. The rearrangement links TRBV12-5 to TRBJ1-6; TRBD1 matches 8 bases. The CDR3 extends over 13 amino acids. Unmatched junction bases numbered 5, after V lost 9 bases and J lost 7 bases. Germline V gives CDR1 LGHNT, CDR2 FRNRAP. As DNA, the CDR3 is TGTGCTAGCGCACAGGGGGGCAATTCACCCCTCCACTTT. This sequence encodes CASAQGGNSPLHF.

The sample holds many counts of this clonotype. The chain recombines TRBV7-2 with TRBJ1-1, with TRBD1 as a possible D gene (5 bases). Deletions cut 2 bases from V and 4 bases from J, with 14 bases between. Per the germline V gene, CDR1 is SGHTA and CDR2 is FQGNSA. CDR3 length: 15 residues. The CDR3 region is CASSLIGGVGTEAFF. CDR3 in DNA: TGTGCCAGCAGCTTAATCGGGGGAGTAGGCACTGAAGCTTTCTTT. The full variable domain, in which reference TRBV7-2 and TRBJ1-1 provide the parts outside the CDR3, is GAGVSQSPSNKVTEKGKDVELRCDPISGHTALYWYRQSLGQGLEFLIYFQGNSAPDKSGLPSDRFSAERTGGSVSTLTIQRTQQEDSAVYLCASSLIGGVGTEAFFGQGTRLTVV.

About this clonotype: Sequence at one end of the junction differs from germline and may be a read error. The chain is built from TRBV4-1 and TRBJ1-2; 7 bases map to TRBD1. The CDR3 is made up of 14 amino acids. CDR1 and CDR2 from the germline V gene are MGHRA and YSYEKL. The CDR3 region is CASSQLTGDYGYIF. The CDR3 DNA reads as TGCGCCAGCAGCCAACTTACAGGGGACTATGGCTACATCTTC.

This clonotype was observed a handful of times. The rearrangement joins TRBV27 to TRBJ1-2, with 8 nucleotides matching TRBD1. Germline assignment: CDR1 MNHEY and CDR2 SMNVEV (reference sequence). CDR3 length equals 15 residues. V shed 3 bases, J shed 8 bases, and the junction held 11 bases outside the gene matches. CDR3 in DNA: TGTGCCAGCAGTTTGACTATGACAGGGGAGTTCGGCTACACCTTC. Translated, it gives CASSLTMTGEFGYTF.

Regarding this clonotype: This could be a read error, since a much larger clone is one nucleotide away. The chain recombines TRBV28 with TRBJ2-5, with D perhaps assigned TRBD1 or TRBD2 (5 bases each). The CDR3 has 17 amino acids. The germline gives CDR1 MDHEN, CDR2 SYDVKM. V was clipped by 8 bases and J by 11 bases, with 33 bases between them. The CDR3 here is CASPPRGGALGFSEQYF. The CDR3, as DNA: TGTGCCAGCCCCCCCCGTGGGGGAGCATTGGGGTTTAGTGAGCAGTACTTC.

Remarks on this clonotype: A far larger clone is only one base removed, so a read error is likely. The gene calls are TRBV2 and TRBJ2-5; D possibly corresponds to TRBD2 (6 bases). The closer fit of TRBJ2-1 to the DNA end suggests the J call may be wrong. The germline gives CDR1 SNHLY, CDR2 FYNNEI. The CDR3 is 16 residues long. The CDR3 nucleotides are TGTGCCAGCAAGGAGGGTAAGCACCGGTACTACAATGAGCAGTTCTTC. Translation: CASKEGKHRYYNEQFF.

This clonotype was detected ten times or more. This rearrangement joins TRBV6-1 to TRBJ2-2, with D perhaps TRBD1 or TRBD2 (5 bases each). The CDR3 is 15 amino acids. V was pared by 3 bases and J by 4 bases, with 12 bases between. The germline V gene has CDR1 MNHNS and CDR2 SASEGT. The CDR3 is CASSEGVGTTGELFF. DNA for the CDR3: TGTGCCAGCAGTGAGGGGGTGGGAACCACCGGGGAGCTGTTTTTT.

This clonotype was detected ten times or more. This chain links TRBV27 with TRBJ2-1; the match to TRBD2 covers 10 bases. The CDR3 has 15 residues. CDR1 is MNHEY and CDR2 is SMNVEV in the germline V gene (reference sequence). V shed 5 bases and J 10 bases; nucleotides not matched to a gene: 11. The CDR3 reads CASSTSGIPPGEQFF. In DNA, the CDR3 is TGTGCCAGCAGTACTAGCGGGATTCCTCCGGGGGAGCAGTTCTTC.

On this clonotype itself: A much larger clone lies a single base off, so this may be a read error. The chain is built from TRBV13 and TRBJ2-5; D is undetermined. Germline values: CDR1 PRHDT, CDR2 FYEKMQ (reference sequence). This CDR3 is built from 14 residues. The CDR3 loop reads CASSHTELQEAQYF. CDR3 coding DNA: TGTGCCAGCAGCCATACAGAGCTCCAAGAGGCCCAGTACTTC.